These 13 T cell receptor beta chains originate from one sample sequenced in a study of cytomegalovirus exposure and HLA in healthy donors. It was with 60 Vbeta and 13 Jbeta primers that the PCR ran. Here immunoSEQ multiplex PCR was the method, and the copy in TCRdb shows in-frame clones only, minus some. The data contain 100,000 or so clones, more than 55% of them seen just once; the ten biggest clones take up 4.5% to 7%. The sequencing input was PBMCs. Every receptor here comes from a woman younger than 45 in good health and CMV-seropositive.

This clone came up a few times. One end of the junction fails to match germline, which may point to a read error. V gene TRBV7-9 combines with J gene TRBJ2-7; 8 bases are shared with TRBD1. In germline, CDR1 is SEHNR, CDR2 FQNEAQ (reference sequence). The CDR3 runs 15 residues. The CDR3 DNA sequence: TGTTCCAGCAGCTTCTCCGGGACAGGACGGTACGAGCAGTACTTC. Translating it yields CSSSFSGTGRYEQYF.

The CDR3 loop reads CASSSGGIYNEQFF. CDR3 bases: TGCGCCAGCAGTAGCGGGGGAATCTACAATGAGCAGTTCTTC. This rearrangement joins TRBV5-1 to TRBJ2-1, with 9 nucleotides matching TRBD2. Germline V CDR1 and CDR2: SGHRS, YFSETQ. This CDR3 contains 14 residues. V was pared by 5 bases and J by 3 bases, with 3 bases of the junction left unmatched.

This chain joins TRBV7-9 and TRBJ2-7; TRBD1 matches at 9 bases. Germline V CDR1 and CDR2: SEHNR, FQNEAQ (reference sequence). J lost 1 base, V lost 8 bases, and 9 bases had no gene match. This CDR3 contains 15 residues. The CDR3 sequence is CASFDYRGLSYEQYF. CDR3 DNA: TGTGCCAGCTTCGATTACAGGGGGCTTTCCTACGAGCAGTACTTC.

CDR3 nucleotides: TGTGCCAGCAGCACCAGGGGGGTGAACACTGAAGCTTTCTTT. Its protein product is CASSTRGVNTEAFF. This sequence joins TRBV14 and TRBJ1-1; 7 nucleotides match TRBD1. CDR3 length equals 14 residues. The germline V gene has CDR1 SGHDN and CDR2 FVKESK. V lost 5 bases and J lost 0; bases outside the gene matches: 3.

The chain recombines TRBV10-3 with TRBJ2-7; 10 nucleotides line up with TRBD1. This CDR3 region has 15 residues. Trimming removed 3 bases from V and 7 bases from J; junction bases left unmatched: 9. Per germline, CDR1 ENHRY and CDR2 SYGVKD. As DNA, the CDR3 is TGTGCCATCAGTGATGGGGACAGGGGTCCTCTAGAGCAGTACTTC. Translation gives CAISDGDRGPLEQYF.

The rearrangement uses TRBV19 and TRBJ2-4; TRBD2 matches at 9 bases. With V trimmed by 7 bases and J by 7 bases, 14 bases remained unmatched. Germline-derived CDR1 and CDR2 are LNHDA and SQIVND (reference sequence). The CDR3 spans 16 residues. CDR3 DNA: TGTGCCAGTACCCCCAAGACGCGGGGGGGCGCGAACATTCAGTACTTC. Translating it yields CASTPKTRGGANIQYF.

V is TRBV7-9 and J is TRBJ1-1; the match to TRBD1 covers 10 bases. The CDR3 spans 17 residues. Germline CDR1 and CDR2: SEHNR and FQNEAQ (reference sequence). V shed 4 bases and J 5 bases; nucleotides not matched to a gene: 13. The CDR3 loop reads CASSYRRTGGVDTEAFF. DNA for the CDR3: TGTGCCAGCAGCTACCGCAGGACAGGGGGGGTTGATACTGAAGCTTTCTTT.

This rearrangement joins TRBV6-5 to TRBJ1-6, with D maybe TRBD1 (6 bases). CDR1 and CDR2 (germline): MNHEY, SVGAGI. The CDR3 is 15 amino acids. The V and J ends lost 0 bases and 8 bases respectively, with 11 bases between them. The CDR3 DNA follows: TGTGCCAGCAGTTACTCGGGGGCCCCTGATTCACCCCTCCACTTT. Translation: CASSYSGAPDSPLHF.

This clone was found a few times. The V call is TRBV7-3, the J call TRBJ2-7; 11 nucleotides align to TRBD2. J was trimmed by 9 bases and V by 0 bases; bases with no gene match: 4. The CDR3 covers 14 residues. The germline V gene encodes CDR1 SGHTA and CDR2 FQGTGA. The CDR3 bases are TGTGCCAGCAGCTTAACCCTAGCGGGGGGACCGCAGTACTTC. Protein: CASSLTLAGGPQYF.

This clone showed up just a few times. The V gene is TRBV21-1, the J gene TRBJ2-3; no check of the table's D call, TRBD2, against the DNA was made. TRBV21-1 is labeled a pseudogene. The CDR3 extends over 17 amino acids. This chain's CDR3 is CASTLRRHRPGGYTQYF. The DNA of the CDR3 is TGTGCCAGCACACTCCGCCGGCACAGGCCGGGGGGGTATACGCAGTATTTT.

The chain carries TRBV19 and TRBJ1-2; no definite D call. In germline, CDR1 is LNHDA, CDR2 SQIVND (reference sequence). The CDR3 runs to 13 residues. V was cut by 1 base and J by 3 bases, with 6 bases left in between. The CDR3 coding sequence is TGTGCCAGTAGTATAGCGGGGTACTATGGCTACACCTTC. It is translated as CASSIAGYYGYTF.

The J gene is TRBJ1-1, the V gene TRBV15, with a tentative D call TRBD1 (5 bases). The germline V and J ends were trimmed by 1 base and 2 bases, with 11 bases remaining between them. Per germline, CDR1 LNHNV and CDR2 YYDKDF (reference sequence). The CDR3 is made up of 15 amino acids. The CDR3 reads CATSRAQTVNTEAFF. CDR3 in DNA: TGTGCCACCAGCAGAGCCCAGACAGTCAACACTGAAGCTTTCTTT.

To note about this clone: This sample includes further DNA sequences coding for the same CDR3. This chain uses TRBV6-6 with TRBJ2-7; D possibly corresponds to TRBD2 (5 bases). The CDR3 runs to 15 residues. Trimming took off 0 bases at V and 3 bases at J, with 12 bases between the two ends. Germline V gene data show CDR1 as MNHNY and CDR2 as SVGAGI (reference sequence). This chain's CDR3 is CASSYSTGSGYEQYF. For the CDR3, the DNA is TGTGCCAGCAGTTACTCTACGGGAAGCGGCTACGAGCAGTACTTC.